This T cell receptor beta chain was captured by sequencing in a study of T cell repertoires in cytomegalovirus infection. Study-wide background: CMV infection plus the matching HLA type was flagged by public TCR beta signatures.

Points on this clonotype: Its antigen is unidentified.

The study's findings and limits: Based on cumulative public TCR beta family frequency, carriers of CMV plus the relevant HLA were identified.

Trimming left V 6 bases short and J 6 bases short, with 17 bases between. Germline V CDR1 and CDR2: LGHNT, FRNRAP. The CDR3 is 15 residues long. TCRdb recomputed calls from the reads with MiXCR, one row per CDR3 protein. The sample has about 220,000 distinct CDR3 sequences, 35% to 40% seen once. The origin of this receptor is a human donor in good health (CMV status not recorded). Some clones in this sample may be carry-over from other donors' samples. The material sequenced was CD8+ T cells from cultured PBMCs, taken from culture after CMV antigen stimulation. The rearrangement joins TRBV12-5 to TRBJ2-2; D perhaps matches TRBD1 (6 bases). The CDR3 loop reads CASGYPHRAAGELFF. The CDR3 coding sequence is TGTGCTAGTGGCTACCCCCACAGGGCCGCCGGGGAGCTGTTTTTT.